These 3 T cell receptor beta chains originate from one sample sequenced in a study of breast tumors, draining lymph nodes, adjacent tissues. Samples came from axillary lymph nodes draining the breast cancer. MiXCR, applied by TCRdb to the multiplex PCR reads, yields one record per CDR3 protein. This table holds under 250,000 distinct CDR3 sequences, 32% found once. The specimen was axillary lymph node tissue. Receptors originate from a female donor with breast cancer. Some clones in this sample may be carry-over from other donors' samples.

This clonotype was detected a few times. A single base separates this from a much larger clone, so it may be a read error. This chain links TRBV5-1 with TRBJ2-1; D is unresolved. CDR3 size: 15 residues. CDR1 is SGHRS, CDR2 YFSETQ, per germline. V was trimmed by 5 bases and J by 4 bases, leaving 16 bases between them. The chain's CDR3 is CASRLTGGQYNEQFF. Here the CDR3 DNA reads TGCGCCAGCAGGCTTACTGGCGGCCAATACAATGAGCAGTTCTTC.

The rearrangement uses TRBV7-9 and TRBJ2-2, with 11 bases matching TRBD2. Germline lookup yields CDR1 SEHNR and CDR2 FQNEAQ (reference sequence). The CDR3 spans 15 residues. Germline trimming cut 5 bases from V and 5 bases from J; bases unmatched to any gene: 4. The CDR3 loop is CASSPGLAETGELFF. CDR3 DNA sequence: TGTGCCAGCAGCCCGGGACTAGCGGAAACCGGGGAGCTGTTTTTT.

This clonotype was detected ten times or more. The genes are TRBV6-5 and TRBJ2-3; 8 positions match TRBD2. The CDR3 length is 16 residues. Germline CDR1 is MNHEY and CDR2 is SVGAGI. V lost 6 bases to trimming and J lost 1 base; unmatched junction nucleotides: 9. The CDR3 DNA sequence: TGTGCCAGCAGCCCACTTCGGGGGGGTGGCACAGATACGCAGTATTTT. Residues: CASSPLRGGGTDTQYF.